These 27 T cell receptor beta chains originate from one sample sequenced in a study of shared clonotypes between healthy human individuals. TCRdb keeps only in-frame clones here, not all; method: immunoSEQ multiplex PCR. The sample lists millions of clones, approximately 93% occurring once. Sequenced input: naive CD4+ T cells from PBMCs. Subset noted: CD45RA+ positively selected. The receptors shown here come from a young man in good health. Some clones in this sample may be carry-over from other donors' samples.

This chain connects TRBV11-1 to TRBJ2-3, with D uncertain. V was cut by 5 bases and J by 0 bases, with 12 bases left in between. In germline, CDR1 is SGHAT, CDR2 FQDESV (reference sequence). CDR3 length equals 15 residues. In DNA form, the CDR3 reads TGTGCCAGCAGCCAGGTTGGGATAAGCACAGATACGCAGTATTTT. It is translated as CASSQVGISTDTQYF.

The chain uses TRBV28 and TRBJ2-1, with 7 bases fitting TRBD2. The CDR3 has 14 residues. The V gene end was trimmed by 7 bases and the J gene end by 3 bases; junction bases not matched to a gene: 6. CDR1 and CDR2 from the germline V gene are MDHEN and SYDVKM. CDR3 sequence (DNA): TGTGCCAGCACCGGGACTAACAGCTACAATGAGCAGTTCTTC. Amino acids: CASTGTNSYNEQFF.

The chain has TRBV2 and TRBJ1-2; the D gene is possibly TRBD1 (6 bases). This CDR3 has 14 residues. CDR1 is SNHLY and CDR2 is FYNNEI in the germline V gene. The V end lost 6 bases, the J end lost 6 bases, and 17 bases lay between the germline ends. CDR3 nucleotides: TGTGCCAGCAGAAAACAGGGTTCTTTCGATGGCTACACCTTC. Translating gives CASRKQGSFDGYTF.

J is TRBJ2-3 and V is TRBV9; 11 bases are a match to TRBD2. The V segment lost 2 bases and the J segment 5 bases; nucleotides outside the gene matches: 4. CDR1 and CDR2 from the germline V gene are SGDLS and YYNGEE. CDR3 size: 15 residues. Here the CDR3 reads CASSVSGRGIDTQYF. The CDR3, as DNA: TGTGCCAGCAGCGTTAGCGGGAGGGGAATAGATACGCAGTATTTT.

This chain uses TRBV28 with TRBJ2-2; 12 nucleotides line up with TRBD1. The CDR3 is made up of 21 amino acids. Germline V gives CDR1 MDHEN, CDR2 SYDVKM. J lost 3 bases, V lost 8 bases, and 22 bases had no gene match. DNA for the CDR3: TGTGCCAGCCCTTCAACCTCGGGACAGGGGGCCTCGTCCCGGGACACCGGGGAGCTGTTTTTT. This encodes CASPSTSGQGASSRDTGELFF.

As for this clone: The same CDR3 also results from other DNA sequences found in this sample. V usage is TRBV5-1 and J usage is TRBJ2-1; either TRBD1 or TRBD2 may supply D (6 bases each). Germline V gene sequence: CDR1 SGHRS, CDR2 YFSETQ. The CDR3 is 13 amino acids. V was clipped by 0 bases and J by 7 bases, with 8 bases between them. In nucleotides, the CDR3 is TGCGCCAGCAGCTTGGAGGGGGGTAATGAGCAGTTCTTC. This sequence encodes CASSLEGGNEQFF.

This clone was recorded only once. The chain uses TRBV28 and TRBJ2-7; TRBD1 matches 7 bases. From germline, CDR1 is MDHEN and CDR2 SYDVKM. V was pared by 6 bases and J by 4 bases, with 15 bases of the junction left unmatched. The CDR3 length is 16 residues. The CDR3 DNA follows: TGTGCCAGCAGCCCCCTACCAGGGACAGCTAATTACGAGCAGTACTTC. It translates to CASSPLPGTANYEQYF.

This clone was seen once. V is TRBV6-5 and J is TRBJ1-2, with D uncertain. Germline CDR1 and CDR2: MNHEY and SVGAGI. Trimming pared 2 bases from V and 5 bases from J, leaving 9 bases between. The CDR3 sequence is 13 residues long. CDR3 loop: CASSYAALYGYTF. The CDR3 nucleotides read TGTGCCAGCAGTTACGCGGCCCTATATGGCTACACCTTC.

The rearrangement joins TRBV7-3 to TRBJ2-1; the match to TRBD2 covers 8 bases. Germline CDR1 SGHTA, CDR2 FQGTGA. With 5 bases clipped from V and 9 bases from J, the junction kept 15 bases outside the gene matches. The CDR3 has 16 residues. The CDR3 protein is CASSPRGERERGEQFF. CDR3 DNA: TGTGCCAGCAGCCCCCGGGGCGAGCGGGAGAGGGGTGAGCAGTTCTTC.

The chain is built from TRBV7-2 and TRBJ2-3; D unresolved. Germline V CDR1 and CDR2: SGHTA, FQGNSA. CDR3 length: 15 residues. Trimming removed 5 bases from V and 4 bases from J, with 16 bases in between. DNA of the CDR3: TGTGCCAGCAGCCCCCAAAGGGTCAATTCAGATACGCAGTATTTT. Its protein is CASSPQRVNSDTQYF. Full variable domain (outside the CDR3, taken from reference TRBV7-2 and TRBJ2-3): GAGVSQSPSNKVTEKGKDVELRCDPISGHTALYWYRQSLGQGLEFLIYFQGNSAPDKSGLPSDRFSAERTGGSVSTLTIQRTQQEDSAVYLCASSPQRVNSDTQYFGPGTRLTVL.

The chain couples TRBV19 to TRBJ2-2; possible D gene TRBD1, 6 bases. CDR1 is LNHDA and CDR2 is SQIVND in the germline V gene (reference sequence). The CDR3 contains 15 residues. Trimming removed 3 bases from V and 0 bases from J, with 8 bases in between. CDR3 amino acids: CASSIGTTNTGELFF. In DNA, the CDR3 is TGTGCCAGTAGTATCGGGACAACGAACACCGGGGAGCTGTTTTTT.

CDR3 loop: CASSSLWGTGDDYGYTF. Here the CDR3 DNA reads TGTGCCAGCAGTTCACTTTGGGGGACAGGGGATGACTATGGCTACACCTTC. The V call is TRBV28, the J call TRBJ1-2; 10 nucleotides match TRBD1. Germline CDR1 is MDHEN and CDR2 is SYDVKM. The V gene end was trimmed by 4 bases and the J gene end by 3 bases; junction bases not matched to a gene: 11. The CDR3 has 17 residues.

V is TRBV28 and J is TRBJ1-2; D might be TRBD1 (5 bases). V lost 5 bases to trimming and J lost 2 bases, with 12 bases between them. This CDR3 has 14 residues. Germline CDR1 reads MDHEN; CDR2 reads SYDVKM. CDR3 nucleotide sequence: TGTGCCAGCAGTGCGGGGGACCAGAACTATGGCTACACCTTC. This gives the protein CASSAGDQNYGYTF.

The DNA of the CDR3 is TGTGCCAGCACCCCCGCTGGGAACTATGGCTACACCTTC. This codes for CASTPAGNYGYTF. The chain is built from TRBV7-2 and TRBJ1-2; D uncertain. Germline loops: CDR1 SGHTA, CDR2 FQGNSA. The length of the CDR3 is 13 residues. V was pared by 7 bases and J by 2 bases, with 11 bases between.

V is TRBV5-1 and J is TRBJ1-4; the D is unclear. Germline loops: CDR1 SGHRS, CDR2 YFSETQ. V was shortened by 4 bases and J by 8 bases, with 18 bases between the two germline ends. The CDR3 loop spans 15 amino acids. For the CDR3, the DNA is TGCGCCAGCAGCCAACGACCCCAGGAAAACGAAAAACTGTTTTTT. Amino acids: CASSQRPQENEKLFF.

The rearrangement links TRBV5-6 to TRBJ2-6; 9 nucleotides align to TRBD1. The germline CDR1 and CDR2 sequences are SGHDT and YYEEEE. The CDR3 extends over 18 amino acids. CDR3 sequence reads: CPQQLRGTGPSGANVLTF. In DNA form, the CDR3 reads TGTCCCCAGCAACTAAGGGGGACAGGGCCCTCTGGGGCCAACGTCCTGACTTTC. The full variable domain, rest sourced from reference TRBV5-6 and TRBJ2-6, is DAGVTQSPTHLIKTRGQQVTLRCSPKSGHDTVSWYQQALGQGPQFIFQYYEEEERQRGNFPDRFSGHQFPNYSSELNVNALLLGDSALYLCPQQLRGTGPSGANVLTFGAGSRLTVL.

J is TRBJ1-2 and V is TRBV5-3; a weak D match, TRBD1 (5 bases). TRBV5-3 is reported as an ORF; its role is uncertain. CDR3 length: 19 amino acids. V was trimmed by 0 bases and J by 4 bases, leaving 25 bases between them. For the CDR3, the DNA is TGTGCCAGAAGCTTGGGTGGAGGAACCTACCCCGGGGGGTCCTATGGCTACACCTTC. Its protein is CARSLGGGTYPGGSYGYTF.

On this clone: This CDR3 is also generated by other DNA sequences in the sample. Here the CDR3 DNA reads TGTGCCTGGAGTGTACGAGGGAGACAGCCCCAGCATTTT. Its translation is CAWSVRGRQPQHF. The chain links TRBV30 to TRBJ1-5; D is uncertain. Trimming removed 0 bases at V and 7 bases at J, with 10 bases between. The germline gives CDR1 GTSNPN, CDR2 SVGIG (reference sequence). CDR3 length equals 13 residues. Based on the CDR3 plus reference TRBV30 and TRBJ1-5, the full variable domain is SQTIHQWPATLVQPVGSPLSLECTVEGTSNPNLYWYRQAAGRGLQLLFYSVGIGQISSEVPQNLSASRPQDRQFILSSKKLLLSDSGFYLCAWSVRGRQPQHFGDGTRLSIL.

CDR3 region: CAWSVEGGYQPQHF. The CDR3 nucleotides are TGTGCCTGGAGTGTAGAGGGAGGGTATCAGCCCCAGCATTTT. The chain employs TRBV30 and TRBJ1-5; D gene uncertain. This CDR3 spans 14 amino acids. The germline V and J ends were trimmed by 0 bases and 5 bases, with 11 bases remaining between them. Germline V CDR1 and CDR2: GTSNPN, SVGIG (reference sequence).

This chain links TRBV5-1 with TRBJ1-1, with 10 nucleotides matching TRBD1. Germline trimming cut 0 bases from V and 1 base from J; bases unmatched to any gene: 9. This CDR3 contains 18 residues. Germline lookup yields CDR1 SGHRS and CDR2 YFSETQ. DNA of the CDR3: TGCGCCAGCAGCTTGGCAGGGGGACAGGGGCCGAAGAACACTGAAGCTTTCTTT. Protein sequence: CASSLAGGQGPKNTEAFF.

The chain recombines TRBV7-6 with TRBJ2-5, with 10 nucleotides matching TRBD2. Unmatched junction bases numbered 6, after V lost 1 base and J lost 1 base. The germline V gene encodes CDR1 SGHVS and CDR2 FNYEAQ. CDR3 length: 17 residues. The CDR3 region is CASSLGLAGVGQETQYF. The CDR3 DNA follows: TGTGCCAGCAGCTTAGGCCTAGCGGGAGTAGGCCAAGAGACCCAGTACTTC.

The chain couples TRBV6-6 to TRBJ2-7, with 9 bases lining up with TRBD1. The CDR3 has 15 residues. Germline loops: CDR1 MNHNY, CDR2 SVGAGI (reference sequence). V lost 5 bases and J lost 5; bases outside the gene matches: 10. In DNA, the CDR3 is TGTGCCAGCAGTCCGCCCGGGGACAGGGAAGACGAGCAGTACTTC. As protein: CASSPPGDREDEQYF.

The count of this clone is one. The chain recombines TRBV11-2 with TRBJ2-3; possibly TRBD1 for D (6 bases). The germline V gene has CDR1 SGHAT and CDR2 FQNNGV. The CDR3 extends over 18 amino acids. With 1 base removed from V and 1 base from J, the gap between germline ends came to 18 bases. The CDR3 here is CASSLGRGKGKGTDTQYF. As DNA, the CDR3 is TGTGCCAGCAGCTTAGGTAGGGGGAAAGGGAAAGGCACAGATACGCAGTATTTT.

The chain has TRBV7-8 and TRBJ2-3; tentatively, D is TRBD2 (6 bases). This CDR3 spans 13 amino acids. Germline CDR1 reads SGHVS; CDR2 reads FQNEAQ. V was cut by 3 bases and J by 5 bases, with 9 bases left in between. The CDR3 protein is CASSFAGQDTQYF. CDR3 nucleotides: TGTGCCAGCAGCTTCGCGGGGCAAGATACGCAGTATTTT.

The J gene is TRBJ1-1, the V gene TRBV7-3; D is uncertain. This CDR3 has 13 residues. The V and J ends lost 5 bases and 1 base respectively, with 8 bases between them. Germline CDR1 reads SGHTA; CDR2 reads FQGTGA. CDR3 protein: CASSPMANTEAFF. DNA for the CDR3: TGTGCCAGCAGCCCCATGGCGAACACTGAAGCTTTCTTT.

This chain links TRBV14 with TRBJ2-7, with D possibly matching TRBD1 (5 bases). The germline V and J ends were trimmed by 4 bases and 0 bases, with 16 bases remaining between them. Germline V gene data show CDR1 as SGHDN and CDR2 as FVKESK. The CDR3 consists of 16 residues. Here the CDR3 reads CASSLRAPGFSYEQYF. For the CDR3, the DNA is TGTGCCAGCAGCCTACGAGCTCCAGGGTTCTCCTACGAGCAGTACTTC.

A remark on this clone: The limits of the CDR3 on the DNA are not certain, so only TCRdb's listed CDR3 is given. The genes are TRBV4-1 and TRBJ1-5; the table names TRBD1, a call not compared with the DNA. The CDR3 is 17 residues long, ends included. Germline values: CDR1 MGHRA, CDR2 YSYEKL. The CDR3 sequence is CASSQDPQYFGNQPQHF.